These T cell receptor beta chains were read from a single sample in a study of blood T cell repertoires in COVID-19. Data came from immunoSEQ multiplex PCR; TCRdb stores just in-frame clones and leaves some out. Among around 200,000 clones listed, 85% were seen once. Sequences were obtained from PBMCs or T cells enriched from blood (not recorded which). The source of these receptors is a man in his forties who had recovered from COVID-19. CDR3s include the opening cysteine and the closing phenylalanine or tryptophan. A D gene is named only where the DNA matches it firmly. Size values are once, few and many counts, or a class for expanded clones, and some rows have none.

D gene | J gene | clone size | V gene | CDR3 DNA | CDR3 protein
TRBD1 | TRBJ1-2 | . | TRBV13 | TGTGCCAGCAGCTCGTGGACAGGGATGAGGGGCTACACCTTC | CASSSWTGMRGYTF
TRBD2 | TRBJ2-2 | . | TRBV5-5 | TGTGCCAGCAGCTTGGGGGTACTAGCGGGAGCGGTCGGGGAGCTGTTTTTT | CASSLGVLAGAVGELFF
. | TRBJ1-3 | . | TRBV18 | TGTGCCAGCTCACCAACGGACAGCCACCTCTCTGGAAACACCATATATTTT | CASSPTDSHLSGNTIYF
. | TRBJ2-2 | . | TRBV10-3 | TGTGCCATCAGTGAGTCACTCACAGGGACCACCGGGGAGCTGTTTTTT | CAISESLTGTTGELFF
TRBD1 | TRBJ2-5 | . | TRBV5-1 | TGCGCCAGCAGGCAGAACAGGGGTGGCACCGTAGAGACCCAGTACTTC | CASRQNRGGTVETQYF
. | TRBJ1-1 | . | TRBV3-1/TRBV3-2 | TGTGCCAGCAGCCATAGCCAAACTCTGAACACTGAAGCTTTCTTT | CASSHSQTLNTEAFF
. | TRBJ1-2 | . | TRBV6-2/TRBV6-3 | TGTGCCAGCAGCCCGCGACAGGTCGATGGCTACACCTTC | CASSPRQVDGYTF
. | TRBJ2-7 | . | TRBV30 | TGTGCCTGGAGTAGAGGCGAAACCTACGAGCAGTACTTC | CAWSRGETYEQYF
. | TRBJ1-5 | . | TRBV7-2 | TGTGCCAGCAGCTCGCAGACGGGTGGGCCCCAGCATTTT | CASSSQTGGPQHF
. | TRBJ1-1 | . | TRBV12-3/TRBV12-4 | TGTGCCAGCAGTTTCGTGTCGGCGGGGGAAGCTTTCTTT | CASSFVSAGEAFF
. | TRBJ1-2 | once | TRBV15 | TGTGCCACCAGCAGACCTCCAGGCACCCCCTATGGCTACACCTTC | CATSRPPGTPYGYTF
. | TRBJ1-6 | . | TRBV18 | TGTGCCAGCTCACCTGGCAGGCGGGTGTACCTAGGTGATTCACCCCTCCACTTT | CASSPGRRVYLGDSPLHF
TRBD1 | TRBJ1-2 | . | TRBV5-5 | TGTGCCAGCAGCGGGGGGACAGGAAACTATGGCTACACCTTC | CASSGGTGNYGYTF